Given below is one T cell receptor (beta chain) in context. Assay: immunoSEQ multiplex PCR; the TCRdb copy retains only in-frame clones and omits some. The table has around 1.4 million clones, 98% to 99% seen once. This sample was taken from a study of shared clonotypes between healthy human individuals. This clonotype was obtained from a man younger than 40 in good health. Sequencing used naive CD4+ T cells sorted from blood. Subset indicated: CD45RA+ positively selected.

DNA of the CDR3: TGCAGCGTTGAAGTTGGAAGGGAGGATGGCTACACCTTC. Protein sequence: CSVEVGREDGYTF. The rearrangement uses TRBV29-1 and TRBJ1-2; D remains ambiguous. With 1 base removed from V and 6 bases from J, the gap between germline ends came to 12 bases. Germline CDR1 and CDR2: SQVTM and ANQGSEA. The CDR3 has 13 amino acids.